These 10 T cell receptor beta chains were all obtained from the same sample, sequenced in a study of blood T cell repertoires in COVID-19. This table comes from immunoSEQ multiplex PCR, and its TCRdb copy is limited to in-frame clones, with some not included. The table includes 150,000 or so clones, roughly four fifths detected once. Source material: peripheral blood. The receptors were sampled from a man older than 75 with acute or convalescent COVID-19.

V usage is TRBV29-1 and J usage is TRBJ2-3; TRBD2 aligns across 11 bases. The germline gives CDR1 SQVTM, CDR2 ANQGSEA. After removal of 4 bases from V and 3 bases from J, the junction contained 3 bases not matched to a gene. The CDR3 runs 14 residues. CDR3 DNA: TGCAGCGTTGTTGGGACTAGCGGAACAGATACGCAGTATTTT. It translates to CSVVGTSGTDTQYF.

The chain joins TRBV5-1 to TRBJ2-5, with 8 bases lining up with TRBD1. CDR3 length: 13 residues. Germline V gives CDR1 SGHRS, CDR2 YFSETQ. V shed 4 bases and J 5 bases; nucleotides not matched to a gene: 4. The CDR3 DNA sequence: TGCGCCAGCAGCGGACAGGGATTGGAGACCCAGTACTTC. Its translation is CASSGQGLETQYF.

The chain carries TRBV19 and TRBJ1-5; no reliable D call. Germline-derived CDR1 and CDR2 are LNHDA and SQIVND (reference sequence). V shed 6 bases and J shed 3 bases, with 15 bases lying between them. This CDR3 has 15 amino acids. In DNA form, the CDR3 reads TGTGCCAGTAGCCACGTTGACAACCTCAATCAGCCCCAGCATTTT. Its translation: CASSHVDNLNQPQHF.

CDR3 in amino acids: CARRGTGGNYGYTF. CDR3 DNA: TGTGCCAGAAGGGGGACAGGGGGTAACTATGGCTACACCTTC. J is TRBJ1-2 and V is TRBV30; 11 bases agree with TRBD1. Germline assignment: CDR1 GTSNPN and CDR2 SVGIG (reference sequence). Unmatched junction bases numbered 6, after V lost 8 bases and J lost 1 base. The CDR3 is 14 residues long.

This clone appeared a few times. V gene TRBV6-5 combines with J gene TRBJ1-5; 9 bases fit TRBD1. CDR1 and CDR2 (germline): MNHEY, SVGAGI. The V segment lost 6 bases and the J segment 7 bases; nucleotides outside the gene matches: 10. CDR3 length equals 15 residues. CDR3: CASRGAGTGKQPQHF. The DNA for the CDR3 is TGTGCCAGCAGGGGCGCCGGGACAGGGAAGCAGCCCCAGCATTTT.

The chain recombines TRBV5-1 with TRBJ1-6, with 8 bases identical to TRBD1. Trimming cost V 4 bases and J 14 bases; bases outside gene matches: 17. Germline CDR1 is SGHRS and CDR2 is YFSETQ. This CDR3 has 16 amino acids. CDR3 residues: CASSLTAGQGERSLHF. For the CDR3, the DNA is TGCGCCAGCAGCCTCACGGCAGGACAGGGAGAGAGATCCCTCCACTTT.

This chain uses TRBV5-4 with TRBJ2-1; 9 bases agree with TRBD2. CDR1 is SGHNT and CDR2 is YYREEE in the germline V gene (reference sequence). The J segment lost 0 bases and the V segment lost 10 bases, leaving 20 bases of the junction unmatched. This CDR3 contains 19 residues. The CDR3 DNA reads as TGTGCCCCCGCTGGCGCTAGCGGGGCCTATTACCCCTCCTACAATGAGCAGTTCTTC. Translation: CAPAGASGAYYPSYNEQFF.

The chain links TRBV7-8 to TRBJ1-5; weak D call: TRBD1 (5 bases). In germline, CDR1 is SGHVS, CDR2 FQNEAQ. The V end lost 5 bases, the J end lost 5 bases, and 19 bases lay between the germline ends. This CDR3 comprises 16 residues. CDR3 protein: CASSPLTIGGDQPQHF. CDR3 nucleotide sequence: TGTGCCAGCAGCCCCCTAACCATTGGAGGGGATCAGCCCCAGCATTTT.

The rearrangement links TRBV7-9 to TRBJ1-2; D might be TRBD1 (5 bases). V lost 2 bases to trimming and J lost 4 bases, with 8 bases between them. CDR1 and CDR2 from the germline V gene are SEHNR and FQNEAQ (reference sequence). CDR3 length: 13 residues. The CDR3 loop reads CASSLQGPYGYTF. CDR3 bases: TGTGCCAGCAGCTTACAGGGTCCCTATGGCTACACCTTC.

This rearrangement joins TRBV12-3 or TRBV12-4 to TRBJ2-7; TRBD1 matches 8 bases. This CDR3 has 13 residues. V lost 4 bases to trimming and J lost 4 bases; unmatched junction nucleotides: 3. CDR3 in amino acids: CASSYNRGYEQYV. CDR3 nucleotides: TGTGCCAGCAGTTATAACAGGGGGTACGAGCAGTACGTC.